Shown below are 31 T cell receptor beta chains from a single sample sequenced in a study of T cell clonality in common variable immunodeficiency. Assay used: immunoSEQ multiplex PCR; TCRdb lists only in-frame clones, some missing. The table records roughly 43,000 clones without singletons, the ten largest covering about 0.68%. Material for sequencing was peripheral blood mononuclear cells. Receptor source: a person between 18 and 75 years old in good health.

The sample holds many counts of this clone. The read finishes 3 residues shy of the CDR3 end, and the germline J gene is used to complete it. The rearrangement uses TRBV18 and TRBJ2-2; TRBD2 matches at 11 bases. This CDR3 is 18 amino acids long. V gave up 5 bases and J gave up 2 bases; unmatched junction bases: 10. The germline CDR1 and CDR2 sequences are KGHSH and LQKENI. CDR3 bases read: TGTGCCAGCTCAGCGCGCACGGGACTAGCGGAAAACACCGGGGAG. It codes for CASSARTGLAENTGE. The whole CDR3 sequence reads CASSARTGLAENTGELFF.

The sample holds many counts of this clone. The missing CDR3 end, 3 residues past where the read stops, is filled in from the germline J gene. Other DNA sequences in the sample encode the same CDR3. The chain couples TRBV18 to TRBJ2-7, with 10 bases identical to TRBD2. Unmatched junction bases numbered 3, after V lost 4 bases and J lost 0 bases. The CDR3 contains 15 residues. Germline-derived CDR1 and CDR2 are KGHSH and LQKENI. The part of the CDR3 DNA that was read is TGTGCCAGCTCACTAGGACTAGCGGTCTCCTACGAG. Protein sequence: CASSLGLAVSYE. The complete CDR3 protein is CASSLGLAVSYEQYF.

This clone has a count of ten or more. The read comes to an end 3 residues before the CDR3 does, leaving the germline J gene to fill in the end. This chain connects TRBV20-1 to TRBJ2-7; the D is unclear. This CDR3 has 15 amino acids. From germline, CDR1 is DFQATT and CDR2 SNEGSKA (reference sequence). V was trimmed by 3 bases and J by 0 bases, leaving 15 bases between them. The part of the CDR3 DNA that was read is TGCAGTGCTAGCGAGTCCAGGCTGAGCTCCTACGAG. Its protein product is CSASESRLSSYE. The whole CDR3 sequence is CSASESRLSSYEQYF.

Many counts were recorded for this clone. A single base separates this from a much larger clone, so it may be a read error. The read ends 3 residues shy of where the CDR3 ends; the end is completed using the germline J gene. The chain couples TRBV11-2 to TRBJ1-2; 10 bases match TRBD1. This CDR3 is 13 amino acids long. Germline CDR1 SGHAT, CDR2 FQNNGV. After removal of 5 bases from V and 5 bases from J, the junction contained 2 bases not matched to a gene. The sequenced CDR3 bases are TGTGCCAGCAGCCCGGGACAGGGGTATGGC. Its translation: CASSPGQGYG. Given in full, the CDR3 is CASSPGQGYGYTF.

The table lists this clone with many counts. The read finishes 3 residues shy of the CDR3 end, and the germline J gene is used to complete it. This chain links TRBV4-2 with TRBJ2-2; TRBD1 is a possible D gene (5 bases). This CDR3 is built from 18 residues. The germline V and J ends were trimmed by 0 bases and 5 bases, with 19 bases remaining between them. The V gene's germline CDR1 is LGHNA and CDR2 YNFKEQ. The DNA read from the CDR3 is TGTGCCAGCAGCCAAGATCCTGGACATCGGACGTATACCGGGGAG. This sequence encodes CASSQDPGHRTYTGE. The entire CDR3 sequence reads CASSQDPGHRTYTGELFF.

This clone occurred many times. The read stops 3 residues short of the end of the CDR3; the missing end is completed from the germline J gene. This chain connects TRBV5-1 to TRBJ1-2; 8 nucleotides match TRBD1. V trimming: 2 bases; J trimming: 0 bases; junction bases outside the gene matches: 3. This CDR3 spans 15 amino acids. Looked up from germline, CDR1 is SGHRS and CDR2 is YFSETQ. This CDR3 reads CASSFTGGSNYGYTF. The CDR3 bases that were read are TGCGCCAGCAGCTTTACAGGGGGTTCTAACTATGGC.

At least ten counts were recorded for this clone. The CDR3 is cut off 3 residues early in the read; its end comes from the germline J gene. Other DNA sequences of this sample code for an identical CDR3. The chain couples TRBV20-1 to TRBJ1-1, with D perhaps matching TRBD1 (5 bases). Trimming left V 7 bases short and J 1 base short, with 10 bases between. CDR3 length: 12 residues. CDR1 DFQATT and CDR2 SNEGSKA come from the germline V gene (reference sequence). The CDR3 bases that were read are TGCAGTGGCACAGGAAGGAACACTGAA. Amino acid sequence: CSGTGRNTE. The whole CDR3 sequence is CSGTGRNTEAFF.

This clone was found many times. Read sequence stops 3 residues before the CDR3 end, and the germline J gene provides the missing end. This sequence joins TRBV20-1 and TRBJ2-7; 10 positions agree with TRBD1. This CDR3 contains 14 residues. Unmatched junction bases numbered 3, after V lost 0 bases and J lost 4 bases. CDR1 and CDR2 from the germline V gene are DFQATT and SNEGSKA (reference sequence). The part of the CDR3 DNA that was read is TGCAGTGCTAGAGACCGGACAGGGGGGTACGAG. Translation: CSARDRTGGYE. In full, the CDR3 reads CSARDRTGGYEQYF.

This clone was counted many times. Read coverage stops 3 residues before the CDR3 terminus; the germline J gene supplies the remainder. V is TRBV5-6 and J is TRBJ2-3, with D tentatively TRBD1 (6 bases). Germline values: CDR1 SGHDT, CDR2 YYEEEE. This CDR3 comprises 15 residues. The V end was cut by 4 bases, the J end by 0 bases, with 12 bases between. Incomplete CDR3 DNA: TGTGCCAGCAGCCCAGTAGGGGGTAGCACAGATACG. Amino acids: CASSPVGGSTDT. The full CDR3 protein reads CASSPVGGSTDTQYF.

This clone was detected many times. The read terminates 3 residues ahead of where the CDR3 ends, so the germline J gene completes it. V gene TRBV20-1 combines with J gene TRBJ2-1, with a weak D call TRBD2 (6 bases). There are 13 residues in the CDR3. Germline V gene lookup returns CDR1 DFQATT and CDR2 SNEGSKA (reference sequence). The V end lost 5 bases, the J end lost 8 bases, and 16 bases lay between the germline ends. CDR3 region: CSAYGGRGDEQFF. The covered CDR3 bases are TGCAGTGCTTATGGGGGGAGAGGCGATGAG.

This clone was seen at least ten times. The sequence runs out 3 residues before the end of the CDR3; the remainder is reconstructed from the germline J gene. V gene TRBV20-1 combines with J gene TRBJ2-3; 12 bases line up with TRBD2. CDR3 length: 16 residues. The trim removed 0 bases at V and 1 base at J, leaving 2 bases unmatched. From germline, CDR1 is DFQATT and CDR2 SNEGSKA (reference sequence). CDR3 bases read: TGCAGTGCTAGAGATCGGACTAGCGGGGGCACAGATACG. This sequence encodes CSARDRTSGGTDT. The full-length CDR3 reads as CSARDRTSGGTDTQYF.

A remark on this clone: The read ends 3 residues shy of where the CDR3 ends; the end is completed using the germline J gene. The chain uses TRBV19 and TRBJ1-1, with 8 bases fitting TRBD1. CDR1 LNHDA and CDR2 SQIVND come from the germline V gene (reference sequence). The CDR3 runs 14 residues. V gave up 7 bases and J gave up 2 bases; unmatched junction bases: 6. The CDR3 protein is CASTHGQGNTEAFF. The sequenced CDR3 bases are TGTGCCAGTACCCACGGACAGGGTAACACTGAA.

This clone was picked up many times. Read sequence stops 3 residues before the CDR3 end, and the germline J gene provides the missing end. The chain recombines TRBV9 with TRBJ2-2, with a possible D match to TRBD1 (6 bases). The CDR3 totals 14 residues. The V and J ends lost 2 bases and 5 bases respectively, with 10 bases between them. CDR1 and CDR2 from the germline V gene are SGDLS and YYNGEE. The CDR3 DNA, read in part, is TGTGCCAGCAGCGTCAAAGACAGGACCGGGGAG. Protein: CASSVKDRTGE. In full, the CDR3 reads CASSVKDRTGELFF.

This clone was counted ten times or more. Sequencing ends 3 residues short of the CDR3 end; the germline J gene provides the rest. The rearrangement uses TRBV19 and TRBJ2-3, with D possibly TRBD1 on 7 matching bases. The germline V and J ends were trimmed by 4 bases and 6 bases, with 14 bases remaining between them. This CDR3 contains 14 residues. CDR1 LNHDA and CDR2 SQIVND come from the germline V gene (reference sequence). CDR3 in amino acids: CASSNRGGMDTQYF. Incomplete CDR3 DNA: TGTGCCAGTAGTAACAGGGGAGGTATGGATACG.

Ten or more counts support this clone. With the read ending 3 residues before the CDR3 end, the germline J gene is used to fill in that end. The chain is built from TRBV10-3 and TRBJ2-1, with 15 bases lining up with TRBD2. V lost 6 bases to trimming and J lost 0 bases; unmatched junction nucleotides: 12. Looked up from germline, CDR1 is ENHRY and CDR2 is SYGVKD. The CDR3 length is 20 residues. CDR3 DNA, as far as it was read: TGTGCCATCAGGGGCTCGGGGACTAGCGGGGGGAAGAGCTCCTACAATGAG. As protein: CAIRGSGTSGGKSSYNE. The whole CDR3 region reads CAIRGSGTSGGKSSYNEQFF.

There are many counts of this clone. From the germline J gene comes the end of the CDR3, since the read stops 3 residues before it. J is TRBJ2-7 and V is TRBV4-2, with 12 positions matching TRBD2. Trimming at V came to 4 bases and at J to 6 bases, leaving 7 bases not matched to a gene. Germline V CDR1 and CDR2: LGHNA, YNFKEQ. This CDR3 has 15 residues. Here the CDR3 reads CASSRLAGESGEQYF. The covered CDR3 bases are TGTGCCAGCAGCCGACTAGCGGGAGAGTCGGGCGAG.

This clone was found many times. Read coverage stops 3 residues before the CDR3 terminus; the germline J gene supplies the remainder. This sequence joins TRBV19 and TRBJ1-1; D is perhaps TRBD1 (5 bases). CDR1 and CDR2 from the germline V gene are LNHDA and SQIVND (reference sequence). Trimming left V 4 bases short and J 5 bases short, with 17 bases between. The CDR3 length is 15 residues. The covered CDR3 bases are TGTGCCAGTAGTACTAAAGTAGAGGGGCGGACTGAA. Amino acids: CASSTKVEGRTE. The CDR3, in full, reads CASSTKVEGRTEAFF.

This clone was detected ten times or more. Read coverage stops 3 residues before the CDR3 terminus; the germline J gene supplies the remainder. The rearrangement joins TRBV19 to TRBJ1-2; the D gene is possibly TRBD1 (6 bases). Germline loops: CDR1 LNHDA, CDR2 SQIVND (reference sequence). CDR3 length equals 14 residues. V lost 6 bases, J lost 1 base, and 12 bases lay in between. This chain's CDR3 is CASSRQENNYGYTF. Incomplete CDR3 DNA: TGTGCCAGTAGCAGACAGGAGAATAACTATGGC.

This clone came up many times. Coverage ceases 3 residues before the CDR3 finishes, and the germline J gene fills in the end. This sequence joins TRBV14 and TRBJ2-2; 8 bases are a match to TRBD2. The CDR3 runs to 17 residues. Per germline, CDR1 SGHDN and CDR2 FVKESK. The trim removed 0 bases at V and 3 bases at J, leaving 6 bases unmatched. CDR3 protein: CASSQERGGLYTGELFF. The CDR3 DNA, read in part, is TGTGCCAGCAGCCAAGAACGCGGGGGGCTATACACCGGGGAG.

This clone was observed many times. The sequence runs out 3 residues before the end of the CDR3; the remainder is reconstructed from the germline J gene. The V and J genes are TRBV7-2 and TRBJ2-3; TRBD2 agrees at 9 bases. Germline-derived CDR1 and CDR2 are SGHTA and FQGNSA. The CDR3 totals 14 residues. V gave up 4 bases and J gave up 2 bases; unmatched junction bases: 1. This CDR3 is CASSSSGTTDTQYF. Partial CDR3 DNA: TGTGCCAGCAGCTCTAGCGGGACCACAGATACG.

Many counts were recorded for this clone. The missing CDR3 end, 3 residues past where the read stops, is filled in from the germline J gene. This chain connects TRBV5-1 to TRBJ2-1, with 8 bases matching TRBD1. Losses at the gene ends were 0 bases for V and 0 bases for J; bases not matched to a gene: 2. The CDR3 loop spans 16 amino acids. Germline V gene data show CDR1 as SGHRS and CDR2 as YFSETQ. CDR3 sequence: CASSLGTGGSYNEQFF. The CDR3 bases that were read are TGCGCCAGCAGCTTGGGAACAGGGGGCTCCTACAATGAG. Combining the CDR3 with reference TRBV5-1 and TRBJ2-1 gives the whole variable domain KAGVTQTPRYLIKTRGQQVTLSCSPISGHRSVSWYQQTPGQGLQFLFEYFSETQRNKGNFPGRFSGRQFSNSRSEMNVSTLELGDSALYLCASSLGTGGSYNEQFFGPGTRLTVL.

This clone was seen at least ten times. The read stops 3 residues short of the end of the CDR3; the missing end is completed from the germline J gene. The chain has TRBV20-1 and TRBJ2-1; 9 positions agree with TRBD2. The J segment lost 8 bases and the V segment lost 7 bases, leaving 12 bases of the junction unmatched. The CDR3 extends over 14 amino acids. The germline V gene encodes CDR1 DFQATT and CDR2 SNEGSKA (reference sequence). CDR3 DNA, as far as it was read: TGCAGTGTCCCGGGACTAGCCGTCCTCCATGAG. This translates into CSVPGLAVLHE. Given in full, the CDR3 is CSVPGLAVLHEQFF.

This clone was recorded at least ten times. The read stops 3 residues short of the end of the CDR3; the missing end is completed from the germline J gene. V is TRBV19 and J is TRBJ1-5; 9 bases line up with TRBD1. The germline CDR1 and CDR2 sequences are LNHDA and SQIVND (reference sequence). With V trimmed by 9 bases and J by 3 bases, 3 bases remained unmatched. The CDR3 covers 13 residues. The CDR3 region is CASRDRVNQPQHF. Incomplete CDR3 DNA: TGTGCCAGCAGGGACAGGGTCAATCAGCCC. Supplemented by reference TRBV19 and TRBJ1-5, the full variable domain reads DGGITQSPKYLFRKEGQNVTLSCEQNLNHDAMYWYRQDPGQGLRLIYYSQIVNDFQKGDIAEGYSVSREKKESFPLTVTSAQKNPTAFYLCASRDRVNQPQHFGDGTRLSIL.

The sample holds many counts of this clone. The read ends 3 residues shy of where the CDR3 ends; the end is completed using the germline J gene. The chain has TRBV19 and TRBJ2-3, with 11 bases identical to TRBD1. The CDR3 has 14 amino acids. The germline V gene encodes CDR1 LNHDA and CDR2 SQIVND (reference sequence). Trimming removed 7 bases from V and 4 bases from J; junction bases left unmatched: 4. This chain's CDR3 is CASTGQGGPDTQYF. The covered CDR3 bases are TGTGCCAGTACGGGACAGGGGGGGCCAGATACG.

This clone was seen ten or more times. The read ends 3 residues before the CDR3 terminus; that terminus is restored from the germline J gene. The gene calls are TRBV30 and TRBJ2-7; 13 bases match TRBD2. Germline values: CDR1 GTSNPN, CDR2 SVGIG (reference sequence). The CDR3 covers 15 residues. V was pared by 0 bases and J by 2 bases, with 1 base of the junction left unmatched. CDR3 DNA (partial): TGTGCCTGGAGTGTAGGGACTAGCGGGACCTACGAG. Protein sequence: CAWSVGTSGTYE. In full, the CDR3 reads CAWSVGTSGTYEQYF.

The table lists this clone with many counts. The observed sequence ends 3 residues before the CDR3 terminus, with the missing tail filled in from the germline J gene. Other DNA sequences in the same sample also yield this CDR3. The chain joins TRBV30 to TRBJ1-5; D not certain. V was pared by 3 bases and J by 0 bases, with 6 bases between. Germline V gives CDR1 GTSNPN, CDR2 SVGIG (reference sequence). The CDR3 covers 13 residues. The part of the CDR3 DNA that was read is TGTGCCTGGAGCGCAGATAGCAATCAGCCC. It codes for CAWSADSNQP. In full, the CDR3 reads CAWSADSNQPQHF. The full variable domain, rest sourced from reference TRBV30 and TRBJ1-5, is SQTIHQWPATLVQPVGSPLSLECTVEGTSNPNLYWYRQAAGRGLQLLFYSVGIGQISSEVPQNLSASRPQDRQFILSSKKLLLSDSGFYLCAWSADSNQPQHFGDGTRLSIL.

This clone was seen many times. Being one base from a much bigger clone, this may be a read error. Partial CDR3 DNA: TGTGCCAGCAACTCACTTCCCGGGGAG. It codes for CASNSLPGE. The full CDR3 protein is CASNSLPGELFF. The chain links TRBV5-6 to TRBJ2-2; D remains ambiguous. The read terminates 3 residues before the CDR3 end, so the remaining end is supplied by the germline J gene. The germline V gene encodes CDR1 SGHDT and CDR2 YYEEEE. Trimming shortened V by 6 bases and J by 6 bases, and 9 bases separated the two germline ends. This CDR3 spans 12 amino acids.

In its sample, this clone was seen many times. Read data end 3 residues before the CDR3 end; the end is taken from the germline J gene. The genes are TRBV7-9 and TRBJ1-1, with 9 bases identical to TRBD1. CDR1 is SEHNR, CDR2 FQNEAQ, per germline (reference sequence). The junction had 7 bases not matched to a gene; V was cut back by 2 bases and J by 6 bases. The CDR3 covers 15 residues. The chain's CDR3 is CASSLRGQGGPEAFF. The part of the CDR3 DNA that was read is TGTGCCAGCAGCTTAAGGGGACAGGGAGGGCCTGAA.

This clone was seen at least ten times. The sequence runs out 3 residues before the end of the CDR3; the remainder is reconstructed from the germline J gene. This chain links TRBV4-1 with TRBJ1-2; 10 bases agree with TRBD1. The trim removed 2 bases at V and 7 bases at J, leaving 7 bases unmatched. The CDR3 spans 15 residues. The germline gives CDR1 MGHRA, CDR2 YSYEKL. The CDR3 spells CASSQPLDRGVGYTF. Incomplete CDR3 DNA: TGCGCCAGCAGCCAACCTCTGGACAGGGGGGTTGGC.

In its sample, this clone was seen many times. The observed sequence ends 3 residues before the CDR3 terminus, with the missing tail filled in from the germline J gene. This chain connects TRBV5-5 to TRBJ2-7; D is undetermined. V was pared by 4 bases and J by 4 bases, with 9 bases between. Germline V gene lookup returns CDR1 SGHKS and CDR2 YYEKEE (reference sequence). The CDR3 length is 12 residues. The CDR3 sequence is CASSQTTYEQYF. Incomplete CDR3 DNA: TGTGCCAGCAGCCAAACTACTTACGAG.

This clone was counted at least ten times. The missing CDR3 end, 3 residues past where the read stops, is filled in from the germline J gene. The chain couples TRBV6-2 or TRBV6-3 to TRBJ1-2, with D perhaps matching TRBD1 (5 bases). V was pared by 6 bases and J by 2 bases, with 10 bases between. In germline, CDR1 is MNHEY, CDR2 SVGEGT. This CDR3 is built from 13 residues. The CDR3 reads CASSPQGNYGYTF. Incomplete CDR3 DNA: TGTGCCAGCAGCCCTCAGGGAAACTATGGC.